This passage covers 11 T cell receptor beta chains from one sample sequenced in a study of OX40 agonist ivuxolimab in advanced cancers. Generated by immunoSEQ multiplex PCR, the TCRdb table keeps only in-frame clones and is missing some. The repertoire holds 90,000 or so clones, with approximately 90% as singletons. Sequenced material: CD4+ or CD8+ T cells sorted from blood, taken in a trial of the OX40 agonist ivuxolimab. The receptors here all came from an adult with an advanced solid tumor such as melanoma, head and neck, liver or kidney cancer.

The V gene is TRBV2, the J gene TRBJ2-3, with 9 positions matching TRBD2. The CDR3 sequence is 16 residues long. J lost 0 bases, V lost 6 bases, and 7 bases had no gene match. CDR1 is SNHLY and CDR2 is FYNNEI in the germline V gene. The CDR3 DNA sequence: TGTGCCAGCAGAGGGACGGCGGGAGGGAGCACAGATACGCAGTATTTT. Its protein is CASRGTAGGSTDTQYF.

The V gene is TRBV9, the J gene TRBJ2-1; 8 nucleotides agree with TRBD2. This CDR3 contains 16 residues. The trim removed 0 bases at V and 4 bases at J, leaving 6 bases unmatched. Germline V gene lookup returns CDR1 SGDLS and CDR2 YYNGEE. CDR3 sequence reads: CASSVEPGGPYNEQFF. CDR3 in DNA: TGTGCCAGCAGCGTAGAGCCGGGAGGGCCTTACAATGAGCAGTTCTTC.

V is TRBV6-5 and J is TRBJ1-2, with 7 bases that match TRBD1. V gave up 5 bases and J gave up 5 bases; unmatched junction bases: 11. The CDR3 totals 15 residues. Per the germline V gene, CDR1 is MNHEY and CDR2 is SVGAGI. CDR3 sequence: CASSQSGQPSYGYTF. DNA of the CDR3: TGTGCCAGCAGTCAGTCGGGACAGCCTTCGTATGGCTACACCTTC.

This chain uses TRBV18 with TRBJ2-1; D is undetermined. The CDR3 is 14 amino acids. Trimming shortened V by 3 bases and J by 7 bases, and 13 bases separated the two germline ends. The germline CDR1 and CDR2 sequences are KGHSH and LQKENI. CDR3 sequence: CASSPFSDVNEQFF. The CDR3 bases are TGTGCCAGCTCACCCTTCTCTGATGTGAATGAGCAGTTCTTC.

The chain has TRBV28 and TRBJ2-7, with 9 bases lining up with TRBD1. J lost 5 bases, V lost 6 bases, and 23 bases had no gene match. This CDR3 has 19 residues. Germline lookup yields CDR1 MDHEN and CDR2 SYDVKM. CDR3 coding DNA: TGTGCCAGCAGCCAACATAAACTAATGAGACAGGGGGACGGAAACGAGCAGTACTTC. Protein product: CASSQHKLMRQGDGNEQYF. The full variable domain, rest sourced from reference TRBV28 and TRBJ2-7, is DVKVTQSSRYLVKRTGEKVFLECVQDMDHENMFWYRQDPGLGLRLIYFSYDVKMKEKGDIPEGYSVSREKKERFSLILESASTNQTSMYLCASSQHKLMRQGDGNEQYFGPGTRLTVT.

The CDR3 loop reads CASSPMEASGPRDYF. The CDR3 nucleotides read TGTGCCAGCTCACCCATGGAGGCTAGCGGGCCTAGAGACTACTTC. The J gene is TRBJ2-7, the V gene TRBV18; 8 bases fit TRBD2. Germline trimming cut 3 bases from V and 13 bases from J; bases unmatched to any gene: 17. Germline V gene lookup returns CDR1 KGHSH and CDR2 LQKENI. The CDR3 has 15 amino acids. Together with reference TRBV18 and TRBJ2-7, the CDR3 gives the full variable domain: NAGVMQNPRHLVRRRGQEARLRCSPMKGHSHVYWYRQLPEEGLKFMVYLQKENIIDESGMPKERFSAEFPKEGPSILRIQQVVRGDSAAYFCASSPMEASGPRDYFGPGTRLTVT.

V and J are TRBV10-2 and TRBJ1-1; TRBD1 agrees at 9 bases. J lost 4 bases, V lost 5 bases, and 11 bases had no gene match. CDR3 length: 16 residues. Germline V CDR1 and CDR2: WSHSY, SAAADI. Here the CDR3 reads CASSPGTGLGGTEAFF. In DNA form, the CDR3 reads TGCGCCAGCAGTCCCGGGACAGGGCTCGGGGGCACTGAAGCTTTCTTT.

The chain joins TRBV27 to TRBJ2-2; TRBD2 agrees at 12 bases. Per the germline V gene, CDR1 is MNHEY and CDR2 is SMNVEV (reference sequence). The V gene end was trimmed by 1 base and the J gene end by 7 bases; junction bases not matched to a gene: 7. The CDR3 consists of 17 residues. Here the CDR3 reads CASSLWLAGGQSGELFF. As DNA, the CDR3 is TGTGCCAGCAGTTTATGGCTAGCGGGAGGGCAAAGCGGGGAGCTGTTTTTT.

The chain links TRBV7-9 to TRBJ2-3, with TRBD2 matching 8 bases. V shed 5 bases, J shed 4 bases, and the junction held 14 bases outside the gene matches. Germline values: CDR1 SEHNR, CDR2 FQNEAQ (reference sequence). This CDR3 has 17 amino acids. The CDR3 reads CASSRYVAVGGADTQYF. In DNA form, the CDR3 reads TGTGCCAGCAGCCGCTATGTCGCCGTCGGGGGGGCAGATACGCAGTATTTT.

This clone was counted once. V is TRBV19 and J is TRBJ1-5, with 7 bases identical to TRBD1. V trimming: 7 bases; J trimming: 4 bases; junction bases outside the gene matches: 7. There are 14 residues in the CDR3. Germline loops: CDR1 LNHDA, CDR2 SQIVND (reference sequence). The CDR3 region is CASTPQTGNQPQHF. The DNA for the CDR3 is TGTGCCAGTACCCCCCAGACAGGGAATCAGCCCCAGCATTTT.

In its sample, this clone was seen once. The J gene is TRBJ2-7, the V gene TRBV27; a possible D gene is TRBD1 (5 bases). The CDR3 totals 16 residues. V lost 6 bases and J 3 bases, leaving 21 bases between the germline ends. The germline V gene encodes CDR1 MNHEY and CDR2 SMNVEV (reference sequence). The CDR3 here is CASRTVRAKGYYEQYF. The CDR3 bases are TGTGCCAGCAGAACAGTCAGGGCTAAGGGGTACTACGAGCAGTACTTC.